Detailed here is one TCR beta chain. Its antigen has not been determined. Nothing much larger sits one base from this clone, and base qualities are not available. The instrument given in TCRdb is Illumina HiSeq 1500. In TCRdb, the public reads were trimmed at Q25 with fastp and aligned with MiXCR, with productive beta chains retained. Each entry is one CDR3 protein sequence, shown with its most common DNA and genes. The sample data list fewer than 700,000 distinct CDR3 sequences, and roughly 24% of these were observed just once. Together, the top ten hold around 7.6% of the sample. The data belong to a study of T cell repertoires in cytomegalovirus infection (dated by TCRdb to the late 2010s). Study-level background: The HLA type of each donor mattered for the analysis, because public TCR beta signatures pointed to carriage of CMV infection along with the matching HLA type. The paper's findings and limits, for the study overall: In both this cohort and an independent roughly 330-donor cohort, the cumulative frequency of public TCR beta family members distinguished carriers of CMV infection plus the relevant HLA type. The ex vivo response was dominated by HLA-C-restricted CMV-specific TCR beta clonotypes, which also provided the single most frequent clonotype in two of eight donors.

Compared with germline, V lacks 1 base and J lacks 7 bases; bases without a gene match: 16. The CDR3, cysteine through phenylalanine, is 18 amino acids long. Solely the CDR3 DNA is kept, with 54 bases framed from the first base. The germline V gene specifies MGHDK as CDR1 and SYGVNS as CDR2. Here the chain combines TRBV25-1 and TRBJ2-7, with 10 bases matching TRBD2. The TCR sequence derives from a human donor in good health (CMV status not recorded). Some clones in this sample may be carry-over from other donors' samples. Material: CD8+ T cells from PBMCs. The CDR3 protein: CASSEFFGSGGTPGEQYF. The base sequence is TGTGCCAGCAGTGAATTTTTTGGTAGCGGGGGGACCCCGGGGGAGCAGTACTTC.